Below are 32 T cell receptor beta chains sequenced from a single sample in a study of blood T cell repertoires in COVID-19. Some clones are missing from TCRdb's copy, which holds only in-frame ones; the method was immunoSEQ multiplex PCR. Altogether around 310,000 clones are present, approximately 87% being singletons, with the ten largest covering roughly 4%. Sequences were obtained from peripheral blood. These receptors were obtained from a woman aged 45 to 65 with active or convalescent COVID-19.

This chain connects TRBV30 to TRBJ2-7, with D perhaps TRBD1 (6 bases). Germline V CDR1 and CDR2: GTSNPN, SVGIG (reference sequence). The CDR3 has 14 residues. V was cut by 1 base and J by 1 base, with 11 bases left in between. The CDR3 nucleotides read TGTGCCTGGAGTGACTGGACAGATTCCTACGAGCAGTACTTC. Its translation: CAWSDWTDSYEQYF.

The rearrangement links TRBV19 to TRBJ2-2, with 9 bases that match TRBD2. V trimming: 3 bases; J trimming: 8 bases; junction bases outside the gene matches: 7. The CDR3 contains 15 residues. Germline lookup yields CDR1 LNHDA and CDR2 SQIVND (reference sequence). In nucleotides, the CDR3 is TGTGCCAGTAGTATTTCTAGCGGGGCCGGTGGGGAGCTGTTTTTT. Translated: CASSISSGAGGELFF.

This clone occurred a few times. The V gene is TRBV6-5, the J gene TRBJ1-4, with D unresolved. This CDR3 comprises 14 residues. Germline CDR1 is MNHEY and CDR2 is SVGAGI. With 8 bases removed from V and 0 bases from J, the gap between germline ends came to 10 bases. CDR3 sequence reads: CASRLTATNEKLFF. DNA for the CDR3: TGTGCCAGCCGTTTAACTGCAACTAATGAAAAACTGTTTTTT.

V and J are TRBV5-1 and TRBJ1-4; D not certain. V was clipped by 4 bases and J by 1 base, with 5 bases between them. Germline assignment: CDR1 SGHRS and CDR2 YFSETQ. The length of the CDR3 is 13 residues. CDR3 DNA sequence: TGCGCCAGCAGCCTCGGAACTAATGAAAAACTGTTTTTT. Its translation: CASSLGTNEKLFF. Combining the CDR3 with reference TRBV5-1 and TRBJ1-4 gives the whole variable domain KAGVTQTPRYLIKTRGQQVTLSCSPISGHRSVSWYQQTPGQGLQFLFEYFSETQRNKGNFPGRFSGRQFSNSRSEMNVSTLELGDSALYLCASSLGTNEKLFFGSGTQLSVL.

The chain employs TRBV3-1 (or the pseudogene TRBV3-2) and TRBJ1-1; D is unclear. In germline, CDR1 is LGHDT, CDR2 YNNKEL (reference sequence). This CDR3 is 14 amino acids long. The V gene lost 1 base and the J gene lost 5 bases, with 11 bases spanning the gap. In DNA, the CDR3 is TGTGCCAGCAGCCAAGGCGGGCTGGGGACTGAAGCTTTCTTT. Translating it yields CASSQGGLGTEAFF.

The rearrangement joins TRBV7-9 to TRBJ2-5; 12 bases align to TRBD1. Trimming removed 5 bases from V and 2 bases from J; junction bases left unmatched: 6. Germline V gives CDR1 SEHNR, CDR2 FQNEAQ (reference sequence). The CDR3 has 16 amino acids. The CDR3 nucleotides are TGTGCCAGCAGCAGAGGGACAGGGGGCTTACAAGAGACCCAGTACTTC. Translation: CASSRGTGGLQETQYF.

Only one count was recorded for this clone. The chain joins TRBV12-3 or TRBV12-4 to TRBJ2-7; a possible D gene is TRBD2 (6 bases). V was trimmed by 4 bases and J by 6 bases, leaving 13 bases between them. CDR3 size: 13 residues. CDR3 sequence (DNA): TGTGCCAGCAGTTCCCGGCGCGGGATCGAGCAGTACTTC. This sequence encodes CASSSRRGIEQYF.

The chain combines TRBV19 with TRBJ1-2, with D tentatively TRBD1 (5 bases). Trimming cost V 7 bases and J 8 bases, with 17 bases left between them. CDR3 length equals 13 residues. The germline gives CDR1 LNHDA, CDR2 SQIVND (reference sequence). CDR3 sequence reads: CASNPGPPYGYTF. In DNA form, the CDR3 reads TGTGCCAGTAACCCAGGGCCCCCTTACGGCTACACCTTC.

This clone was seen just once. This sequence joins TRBV7-2 and TRBJ1-5, with D maybe TRBD1 (6 bases). The CDR3 extends over 13 amino acids. Germline V lookup: CDR1 SGHTA, CDR2 FQGNSA. The V end was cut by 5 bases, the J end by 4 bases, with 9 bases between. CDR3 loop: CASSRQENQPQHF. In DNA form, the CDR3 reads TGTGCCAGCAGCAGACAGGAGAATCAGCCCCAGCATTTT. The full variable domain, in which reference TRBV7-2 and TRBJ1-5 provide the parts outside the CDR3, is GAGVSQSPSNKVTEKGKDVELRCDPISGHTALYWYRQSLGQGLEFLIYFQGNSAPDKSGLPSDRFSAERTGGSVSTLTIQRTQQEDSAVYLCASSRQENQPQHFGDGTRLSIL.

This clone was detected only once. The chain is built from TRBV15 and TRBJ1-2; no clear D. CDR3 size: 14 residues. With 1 base removed from V and 6 bases from J, the gap between germline ends came to 12 bases. Germline V lookup: CDR1 LNHNV, CDR2 YYDKDF (reference sequence). This chain's CDR3 is CATSRGPASHGYTF. The CDR3 region has the DNA TGTGCCACCAGCAGAGGACCTGCTAGCCATGGCTACACCTTC.

V gene TRBV27 combines with J gene TRBJ2-2; maybe TRBD1 (5 bases). There are 16 residues in the CDR3. CDR1 is MNHEY, CDR2 SMNVEV, per germline (reference sequence). The ends were cut back, 1 base at V and 2 bases at J, with 11 bases in the middle. This CDR3 is CASSLWTTVNTGELFF. In nucleotides, the CDR3 is TGTGCCAGCAGTTTATGGACAACAGTAAACACCGGGGAGCTGTTTTTT.

V usage is TRBV11-3 and J usage is TRBJ2-3; TRBD2 matches at 7 bases. This CDR3 is 18 amino acids long. After removal of 1 base from V and 0 bases from J, the junction contained 10 bases not matched to a gene. Germline assignment: CDR1 SGHNT and CDR2 YENEEA. CDR3 protein: CASSLGRGAGVSTDTQYF. The CDR3 DNA reads as TGTGCCAGCAGCTTAGGACGAGGGGCGGGGGTAAGCACAGATACGCAGTATTTT.

The chain is built from TRBV4-3 and TRBJ1-6; tentatively, D is TRBD1 (6 bases). This CDR3 spans 14 amino acids. Germline V CDR1 and CDR2: LGHNA, YSLEER. Deletions cut 4 bases from V and 7 bases from J, with 11 bases between. In DNA, the CDR3 is TGCGCCAGCAGCCGAGGGGGAATCAATTCACCCCTCCACTTT. Protein sequence: CASSRGGINSPLHF.

CDR3 loop: CATRGGEQYF. DNA of the CDR3: TGTGCCACCAGGGGAGGCGAGCAGTACTTC. The rearrangement joins TRBV28 to TRBJ2-7; D tentatively reads TRBD1 or TRBD2 (6 bases each). V lost 10 bases, J lost 6 bases, and 10 bases lay in between. The germline V gene has CDR1 MDHEN and CDR2 SYDVKM. The CDR3 extends over 10 amino acids.

V is TRBV9 and J is TRBJ2-7; perhaps TRBD1 as D (7 bases). The CDR3 extends over 14 amino acids. Germline V gene sequence: CDR1 SGDLS, CDR2 YYNGEE. V lost 4 bases, J lost 5 bases, and 16 bases lay in between. The CDR3 DNA follows: TGTGCCAGCAGCCTCAGGGGGGTTGACCACGAGCAGTACTTC. It yields the protein CASSLRGVDHEQYF.

V gene TRBV19 combines with J gene TRBJ2-2; TRBD1 matches 9 bases. J lost 4 bases, V lost 1 base, and 7 bases had no gene match. Germline lookup yields CDR1 LNHDA and CDR2 SQIVND (reference sequence). CDR3 length: 17 amino acids. In DNA form, the CDR3 reads TGTGCCAGTAGTATAGTCCCGGGACAGGGAAGCACCGGGGAGCTGTTTTTT. Translation: CASSIVPGQGSTGELFF.

The table lists this clone with a few counts. Other DNA sequences from this sample encode an identical CDR3 as well. The chain is built from TRBV12-5 and TRBJ1-3, with 8 nucleotides matching TRBD1. V lost 4 bases, J lost 1 base, and 6 bases stayed unmatched. Germline loops: CDR1 LGHNT, CDR2 FRNRAP. The CDR3 runs 16 residues. The CDR3 is CASGSDRGLSGNTIYF. In DNA, the CDR3 is TGTGCTAGTGGTTCTGACAGGGGCCTTTCTGGAAACACCATATATTTT.

This chain links TRBV3-1 (or the pseudogene TRBV3-2) with TRBJ2-1; D not certain. The V end was cut by 0 bases, the J end by 0 bases, with 6 bases between. CDR1 is LGHDT, CDR2 YNNKEL, per germline (reference sequence). CDR3 length: 15 residues. CDR3 sequence: CASSQEVLSYNEQFF. The DNA for the CDR3 is TGTGCCAGCAGCCAAGAGGTACTCTCCTACAATGAGCAGTTCTTC.

In its sample, this clone was seen once. CDR3 amino acids: CASSQDLRANEYRDTQYF. The CDR3, as DNA: TGCGCCAGCAGCCAAGATCTCCGCGCGAACGAGTATAGAGATACGCAGTATTTT. The gene calls are TRBV4-3 and TRBJ2-3; no reliable D call. Germline V gene lookup returns CDR1 LGHNA and CDR2 YSLEER. The V gene lost 0 bases and the J gene lost 5 bases, with 21 bases spanning the gap. The CDR3 contains 18 residues.

The rearrangement uses TRBV3-1 (or the pseudogene TRBV3-2) and TRBJ1-6, with D perhaps TRBD1 (5 bases). The CDR3 covers 15 residues. V lost 1 base to trimming and J lost 9 bases, with 13 bases between them. CDR1 LGHDT and CDR2 YNNKEL come from the germline V gene (reference sequence). CDR3 sequence (DNA): TGTGCCAGCAGCCAAGGGGGGGGGATAGGTTCACCCCTCCACTTT. This codes for CASSQGGGIGSPLHF.

This clone appeared a single time. This chain uses TRBV2 with TRBJ1-1, with D possibly matching TRBD1 (6 bases). V was pared by 0 bases and J by 1 base, with 9 bases between. The CDR3 loop spans 15 amino acids. Germline V gene sequence: CDR1 SNHLY, CDR2 FYNNEI. The CDR3, as DNA: TGTGCCAGCAGTGAAGCAGGACAGAGGAACACTGAAGCTTTCTTT. It encodes CASSEAGQRNTEAFF.

V gene TRBV7-9 combines with J gene TRBJ2-2; no clear D gene. V was trimmed by 2 bases and J by 4 bases, leaving 11 bases between them. The CDR3 has 15 amino acids. In germline, CDR1 is SEHNR, CDR2 FQNEAQ (reference sequence). The CDR3 loop reads CASSLPRLGTGELFF. In DNA form, the CDR3 reads TGTGCCAGCAGCTTACCTAGACTTGGCACCGGGGAGCTGTTTTTT.

This clone showed up just once. The chain recombines TRBV4-2 with TRBJ2-7; 9 nucleotides align to TRBD1. Per germline, CDR1 LGHNA and CDR2 YNFKEQ. Trimming cost V 4 bases and J 4 bases; bases outside gene matches: 11. This CDR3 comprises 16 residues. CDR3 region: CASSLSSGTGLYEQYF. As DNA, the CDR3 is TGTGCCAGCAGCCTCTCATCCGGGACAGGGCTGTACGAGCAGTACTTC.

The chain couples TRBV6-1 to TRBJ1-4; TRBD1 is a possible D gene (6 bases). The CDR3 consists of 13 residues. Trimming stripped 5 bases from V and 8 bases from J, with 12 bases between. Germline V gene lookup returns CDR1 MNHNS and CDR2 SASEGT. The CDR3 sequence: CASSTGMGEKLFF. The CDR3 nucleotides read TGTGCCAGCAGTACAGGGATGGGGGAAAAACTGTTTTTT.

This clone was counted a few times. The genes are TRBV19 and TRBJ1-2, with D maybe TRBD1 (6 bases). Germline V gene lookup returns CDR1 LNHDA and CDR2 SQIVND (reference sequence). Trimming removed 7 bases from V and 1 base from J, with 16 bases in between. The CDR3 sequence is 15 residues long. The CDR3 DNA reads TGTGCCAGTACAAAACATGACAGGAGTAACTATGGCTACACCTTC. It translates to CASTKHDRSNYGYTF.

This clone was picked up a small number of times. J is TRBJ1-5 and V is TRBV28; D might be TRBD1 (5 bases). V was shortened by 4 bases and J by 7 bases, with 17 bases between the two germline ends. CDR1 and CDR2 from the germline V gene are MDHEN and SYDVKM. This CDR3 region has 15 residues. The CDR3 region has the DNA TGTGCCAGCAGTTATGGGGCCGGGGGAGGACAGCCCCAGCATTTT. Protein product: CASSYGAGGGQPQHF.

This chain connects TRBV7-2 to TRBJ1-6, with 9 bases lining up with TRBD1. Germline V CDR1 and CDR2: SGHTA, FQGNSA. Trimming at V came to 4 bases and at J to 10 bases, leaving 11 bases not matched to a gene. The CDR3 sequence is 16 residues long. CDR3 sequence reads: CASSYLRDRDGSPLHF. The CDR3 region has the DNA TGTGCCAGCAGCTACCTGCGGGACAGGGACGGATCACCCCTCCACTTT.

This chain uses TRBV24-1 with TRBJ2-1, with 7 bases aligning to TRBD2. The CDR3 covers 14 residues. The V and J ends lost 3 bases and 7 bases, in that order; junction bases with no gene match: 5. The V gene's germline CDR1 is KGHDR and CDR2 SFDVKD. The CDR3 is CATSDPRLANEQFF. The CDR3 DNA reads TGTGCCACCAGTGATCCACGACTAGCTAATGAGCAGTTCTTC.

The genes are TRBV28 and TRBJ1-2, with 10 bases aligning to TRBD1. The CDR3 is 18 amino acids. V was pared by 5 bases and J by 0 bases, with 12 bases of the junction left unmatched. Germline loops: CDR1 MDHEN, CDR2 SYDVKM. The CDR3 DNA reads as TGTGCCAGCAGTACGATCCGGGACAGGGGCCCTCCTAACTATGGCTACACCTTC. Amino acid sequence: CASSTIRDRGPPNYGYTF.

The rearrangement links TRBV9 to TRBJ2-2; D not resolved. The CDR3 is 13 residues long. Trimming stripped 0 bases from V and 5 bases from J, with 5 bases between. Germline loops: CDR1 SGDLS, CDR2 YYNGEE. The DNA of the CDR3 is TGTGCCAGCAGCGTAGCCAGGACCGGGGAGCTGTTTTTT. This translates into CASSVARTGELFF.

The genes are TRBV25-1 and TRBJ1-4; D remains ambiguous. V lost 0 bases and J 8 bases, leaving 10 bases between the germline ends. The CDR3 runs to 14 residues. Per the germline V gene, CDR1 is MGHDK and CDR2 is SYGVNS. Here the CDR3 reads CASSEYTAGEKLFF. The CDR3, as DNA: TGTGCCAGCAGTGAATATACGGCAGGAGAAAAACTGTTTTTT.

The rearrangement joins TRBV15 to TRBJ1-4, with 8 bases matching TRBD1. CDR3 length equals 14 residues. CDR1 and CDR2 (germline): LNHNV, YYDKDF (reference sequence). J gave up 2 bases and V 9 bases, and 5 bases lay outside the gene matches. In DNA, the CDR3 is TGTGCCACTCAAACAGGGGGGACTAATGAAAAACTGTTTTTT. Protein: CATQTGGTNEKLFF.